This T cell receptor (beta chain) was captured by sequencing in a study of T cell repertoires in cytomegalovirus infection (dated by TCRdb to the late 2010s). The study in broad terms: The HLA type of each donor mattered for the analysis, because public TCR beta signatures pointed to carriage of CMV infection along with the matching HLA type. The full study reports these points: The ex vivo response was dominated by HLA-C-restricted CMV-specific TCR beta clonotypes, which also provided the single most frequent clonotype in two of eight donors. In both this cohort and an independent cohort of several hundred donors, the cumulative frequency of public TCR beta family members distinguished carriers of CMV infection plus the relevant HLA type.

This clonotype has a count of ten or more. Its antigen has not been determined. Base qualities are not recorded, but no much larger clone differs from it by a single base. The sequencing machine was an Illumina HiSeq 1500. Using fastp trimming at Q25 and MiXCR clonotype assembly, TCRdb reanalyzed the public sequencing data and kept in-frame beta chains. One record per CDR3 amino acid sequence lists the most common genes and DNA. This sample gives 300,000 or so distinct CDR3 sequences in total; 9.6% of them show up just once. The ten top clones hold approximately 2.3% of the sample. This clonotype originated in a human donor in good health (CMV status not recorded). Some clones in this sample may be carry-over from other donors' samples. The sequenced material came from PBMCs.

Here is the DNA: TGCAGCGCGAGAGGACAGTTAAACACTGAAGCTTTCTTT. It encodes CSARGQLNTEAFF. The V and J segments used are TRBV29-1 and TRBJ1-1; TRBD1 is possibly the D segment (6 matching bases). From its cysteine to its phenylalanine, the CDR3 spans 13 amino acids. Just the 39-base CDR3 DNA is kept, in frame starting at base 1. CDR1 and CDR2 were assigned from the germline V gene as SQVTM and ANQGSEA. The trim is 7 bases for V and 2 bases for J, with a gap of 14 bases between the germline ends.